The source of this T cell receptor beta chain is a study of response to subunit inactivated influenza vaccine. Germline V gives CDR1 LGHNA, CDR2 YSLEER. The CDR3 is 16 residues long. V lost 2 bases, J lost 6 bases, and 16 bases lay in between. This clonotype was counted a few times. Each CDR3 protein gets one entry after TCRdb re-called the RT-PCR reads with MiXCR. The repertoire holds 150,000 to 200,000 distinct CDR3 sequences, with more than 10% as singletons. This same sample was also taken into another study, of T cells expressing NK-cell markers. That paper states: Libraries used 5'RACE template switching adding universal primer site and UMIs. Sorted CD3+CD56-NKG2C+, CD3+CD56+NKG2C+ and CD3+CD56+NKG2C- T cells supplied the TCR beta repertoires.

V is TRBV4-3 and J is TRBJ2-2; a weak D match, TRBD2 (6 bases). The input for sequencing was CD8+ T cells sorted from PBMCs, taken 11 to 12 days after vaccination. The TCR comes from a man aged 45-60 years who received an inactivated influenza vaccine. CDR3 loop: CASSQNPSAWSGELFF. The CDR3 DNA is TGCGCCAGCAGCCAAAATCCTAGCGCGTGGTCCGGGGAGCTGTTTTTT.